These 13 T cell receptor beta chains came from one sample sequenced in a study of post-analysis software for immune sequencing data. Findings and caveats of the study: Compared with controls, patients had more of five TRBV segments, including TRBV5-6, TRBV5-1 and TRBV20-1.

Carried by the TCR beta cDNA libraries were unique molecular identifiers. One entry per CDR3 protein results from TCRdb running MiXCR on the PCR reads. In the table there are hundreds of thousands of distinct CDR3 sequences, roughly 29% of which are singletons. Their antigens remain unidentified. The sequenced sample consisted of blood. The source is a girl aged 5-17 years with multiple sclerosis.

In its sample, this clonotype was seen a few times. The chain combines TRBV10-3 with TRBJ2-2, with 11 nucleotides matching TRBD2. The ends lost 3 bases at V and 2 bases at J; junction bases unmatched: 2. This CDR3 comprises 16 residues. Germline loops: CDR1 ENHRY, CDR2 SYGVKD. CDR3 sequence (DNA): TGTGCCATCAGTGATACTAGCGGGGGAAACACCGGGGAGCTGTTTTTT. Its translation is CAISDTSGGNTGELFF.

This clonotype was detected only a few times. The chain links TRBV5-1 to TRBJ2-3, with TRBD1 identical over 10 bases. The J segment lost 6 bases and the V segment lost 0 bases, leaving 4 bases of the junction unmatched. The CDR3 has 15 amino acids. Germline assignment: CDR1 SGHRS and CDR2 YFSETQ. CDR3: CASSLVDRGADTQYF. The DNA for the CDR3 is TGCGCCAGCAGCTTGGTGGACAGGGGGGCGGATACGCAGTATTTT.

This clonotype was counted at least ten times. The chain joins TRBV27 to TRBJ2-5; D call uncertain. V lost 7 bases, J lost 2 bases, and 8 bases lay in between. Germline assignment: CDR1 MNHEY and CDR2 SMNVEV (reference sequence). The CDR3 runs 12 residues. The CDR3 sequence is CASTFGQETQYF. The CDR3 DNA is TGTGCCAGCACCTTTGGGCAAGAGACCCAGTACTTC.

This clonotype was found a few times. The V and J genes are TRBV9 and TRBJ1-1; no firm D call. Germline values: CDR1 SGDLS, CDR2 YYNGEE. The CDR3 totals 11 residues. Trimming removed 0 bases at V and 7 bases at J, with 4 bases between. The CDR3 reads CASSVVSEAFF. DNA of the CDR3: TGTGCCAGCAGCGTAGTAAGTGAAGCTTTCTTT.

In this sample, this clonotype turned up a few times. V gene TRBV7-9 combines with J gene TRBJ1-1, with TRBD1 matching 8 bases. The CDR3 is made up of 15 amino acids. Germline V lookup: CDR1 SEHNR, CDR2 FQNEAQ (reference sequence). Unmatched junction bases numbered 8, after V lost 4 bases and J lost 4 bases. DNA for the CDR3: TGTGCCAGCAGCTCCTCCGGGACAGGTCCCACTGAAGCTTTCTTT. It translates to CASSSSGTGPTEAFF. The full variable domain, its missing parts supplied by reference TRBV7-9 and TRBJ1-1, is DTGVSQNPRHKITKRGQNVTFRCDPISEHNRLYWYRQTLGQGPEFLTYFQNEAQLEKSRLLSDRFSAERPKGSFSTLEIQRTEQGDSAMYLCASSSSGTGPTEAFFGQGTRLTVV.

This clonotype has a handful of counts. The CDR3 nucleotides are TGCGCCAGCAGCTTGGCAGGGAAGAACACAGATACGCAGTATTTT. It is translated as CASSLAGKNTDTQYF. The chain recombines TRBV5-1 with TRBJ2-3; tentatively, D is TRBD1 (5 bases). The CDR3 sequence is 15 residues long. Germline CDR1 SGHRS, CDR2 YFSETQ. With 0 bases removed from V and 2 bases from J, the gap between germline ends came to 10 bases.

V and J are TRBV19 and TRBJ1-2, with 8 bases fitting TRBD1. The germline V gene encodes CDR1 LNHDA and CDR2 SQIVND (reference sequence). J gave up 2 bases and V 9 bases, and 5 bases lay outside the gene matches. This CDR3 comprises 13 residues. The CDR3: CASTRQGNYGYTF. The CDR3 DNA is TGTGCCAGCACCCGACAGGGGAACTATGGCTACACCTTC.

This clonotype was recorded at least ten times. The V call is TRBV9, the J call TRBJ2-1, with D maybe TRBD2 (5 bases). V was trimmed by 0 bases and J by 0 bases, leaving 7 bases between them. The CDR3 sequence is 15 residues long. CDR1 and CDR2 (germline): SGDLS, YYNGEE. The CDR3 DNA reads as TGTGCCAGCAGCGTAGCGGAGGCCTCCTACAATGAGCAGTTCTTC. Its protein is CASSVAEASYNEQFF.

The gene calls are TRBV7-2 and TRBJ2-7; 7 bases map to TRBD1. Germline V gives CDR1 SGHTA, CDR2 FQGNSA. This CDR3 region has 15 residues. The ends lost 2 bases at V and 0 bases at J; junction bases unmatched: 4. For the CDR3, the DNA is TGTGCCAGCAGCTTACATGACAGGGCCTCCTACGAGCAGTACTTC. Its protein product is CASSLHDRASYEQYF. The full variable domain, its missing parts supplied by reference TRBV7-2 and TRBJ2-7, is GAGVSQSPSNKVTEKGKDVELRCDPISGHTALYWYRQSLGQGLEFLIYFQGNSAPDKSGLPSDRFSAERTGGSVSTLTIQRTQQEDSAVYLCASSLHDRASYEQYFGPGTRLTVT.

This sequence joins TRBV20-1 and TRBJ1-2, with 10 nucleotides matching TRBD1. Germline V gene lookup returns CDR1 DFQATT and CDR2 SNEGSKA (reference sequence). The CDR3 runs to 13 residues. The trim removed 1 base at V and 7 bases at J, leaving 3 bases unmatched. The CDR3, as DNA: TGCAGTGCTAGAGCCCGGGACAGGGGTGGCTACACCTTC. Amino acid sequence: CSARARDRGGYTF.

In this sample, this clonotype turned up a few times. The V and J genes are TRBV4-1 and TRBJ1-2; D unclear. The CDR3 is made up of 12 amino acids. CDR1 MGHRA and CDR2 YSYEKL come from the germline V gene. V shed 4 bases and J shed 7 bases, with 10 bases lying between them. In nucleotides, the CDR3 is TGCGCCAGCAGCCGTAAACCCGGTGGCTACACCTTC. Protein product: CASSRKPGGYTF.

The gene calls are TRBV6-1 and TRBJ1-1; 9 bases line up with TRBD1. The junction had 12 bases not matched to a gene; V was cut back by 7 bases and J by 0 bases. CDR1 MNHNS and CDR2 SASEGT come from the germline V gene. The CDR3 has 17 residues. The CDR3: CASIRTGTGKMNTEAFF. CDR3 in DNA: TGTGCCAGCATCCGAACAGGGACAGGGAAGATGAACACTGAAGCTTTCTTT.

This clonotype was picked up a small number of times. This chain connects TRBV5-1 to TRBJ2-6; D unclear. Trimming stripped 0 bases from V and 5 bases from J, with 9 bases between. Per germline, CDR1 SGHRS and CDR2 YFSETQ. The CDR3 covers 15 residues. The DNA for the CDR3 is TGCGCCAGCAGCTTGGATTCGAACAGGGCCAACGTCCTGACTTTC. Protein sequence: CASSLDSNRANVLTF.